The TCR beta chain described here comes from a study of blood T cell repertoires in COVID-19. Study-wide background: COVID-19 samples from acute and convalescent phases originated in the United States, Italy and Spain.

How the authors handled the data: The assay estimated nucleated cells by amplifying reference gene primers. The table came from immunoSEQ multiplex PCR; TCRdb's copy has only in-frame clones and leaves some out. Clone size and V and J calls were adopted from that table, with D and trimming inferred from the DNA. Of more than 200,000 clones detected, approximately 87% appear once; the ten largest clones hold roughly 2.2%. V lost 0 bases, J lost 3 bases, and 13 bases lay in between. Looked up from germline, CDR1 is SGHNT and CDR2 is YENEEA. This CDR3 is built from 16 residues. The sample comprised peripheral blood. The sequence derives from a woman aged 50 to 60 with acute or convalescent COVID-19. The chain carries TRBV11-3 and TRBJ2-3; D possibly corresponds to TRBD2 (6 bases). DNA of the CDR3: TGTGCCAGCAGCTTAGATGCGACTAGAGGAACAGATACGCAGTATTTT. Its translation: CASSLDATRGTDTQYF.